The present T cell receptor beta chain was sequenced within a study of CD8+ T cells in alopecia areata. Looking at the study overall: Severity among treated patients was scored by the percentage of scalp area affected. Study outcomes and limitations: Normal scalp had lower clonality than lesional scalp, with alopecia totalis/universalis lesions showing this most strongly.

Regarding treatment: oral pan-JAK inhibitor, 5-10 mg twice daily. cDNA prepared by RNA extraction and subsequent reverse transcription served as the template for sequencing. Repertoires were generated with immunoSEQ multiplex PCR, while TCRdb's copy carries only in-frame clones and drops some. The data hold 150,000 to 200,000 clones, with around three fifths observed a single time. From germline, CDR1 is SNHLY and CDR2 FYNNEI. V lost 4 bases and J 6 bases, leaving 14 bases between the germline ends. CDR3 size: 14 residues. Remarks on this clone: The antigen remains undetermined.

This TCR came from a human donor with alopecia areata. Sequencing used CD4+ T cells sorted from blood, obtained between weeks 47 and 50, from a patient treated with tofacitinib. J is TRBJ2-3 and V is TRBV2; D uncertain. CDR3 nucleotide sequence: TGTGCCAGCAGTGCGGTAAAACCAGGCGATACGCAGTATTTT. Its translation: CASSAVKPGDTQYF.